This T cell receptor (beta chain) came from a study of blood T cell repertoires in COVID-19. About the research overall: Sites across the United States, Italy and Spain contributed samples from acute and convalescent COVID-19. T cells, B-cell-depleted T cells, or PBMCs provided the cDNA or gDNA that served as material.

Authors' data handling: Reference gene primers were amplified, and this amplification served to estimate nucleated cell counts. TCRdb's copy holds only in-frame clones and misses some; the assay was immunoSEQ multiplex PCR. D and trimming come from the DNA, and the V and J calls and clone size come from that table. This sample has about 99,000 clones, with about 86% found just once. V lost 4 bases and J 2 bases, leaving 12 bases between the germline ends. In germline, CDR1 is MNHEY, CDR2 SVGAGI. This CDR3 comprises 15 residues. One Seattle source followed patients from active infection through their disease course.

The sequence derives from a man in his fifties with COVID-19, enrolled during active disease. The chain joins TRBV6-5 to TRBJ1-3; possibly TRBD1 for D (6 bases). Sequenced input: peripheral blood. The CDR3 protein is CASSWGRGTGNTIYF. The CDR3 DNA sequence: TGTGCCAGCAGTTGGGGGCGGGGGACTGGAAACACCATATATTTT.